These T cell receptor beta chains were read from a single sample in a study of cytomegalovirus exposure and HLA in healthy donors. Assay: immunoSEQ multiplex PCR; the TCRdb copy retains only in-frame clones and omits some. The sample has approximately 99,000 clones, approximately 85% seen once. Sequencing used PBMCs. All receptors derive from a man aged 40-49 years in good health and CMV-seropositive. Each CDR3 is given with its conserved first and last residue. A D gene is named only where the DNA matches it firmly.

CATSGPDSGANVLTF | TGTGCCACCAGCGGTCCAGACTCTGGGGCCAACGTCCTGACTTTC | NA | TRBJ2-6 | TRBV15
CAWSIQGARSPLHF | TGTGCCTGGAGCATACAGGGTGCCAGGTCACCCCTCCACTTT | NA | TRBJ1-6 | TRBV30
CASSGQGRRGYTF | TGTGCCAGCAGTGGACAGGGAAGGCGCGGCTACACCTTC | TRBD1 | TRBJ1-2 | TRBV2